Given below is one T cell receptor (beta chain) in context. Other DNA sequences in the sample encode the same CDR3. The data stem from a study of STAT5B mutations in CD4+ large granular lymphocyte leukemia. Clones were sequenced by immunoSEQ multiplex PCR, and TCRdb holds only the in-frame ones, with some missing. The top ten clones hold around 4.5% of a sample with over 25,000 clones, 70% to 90% of them seen once. The source is a human donor in good health. The sample was CD4+ T cells from blood buffy coats.

The CDR3 is CASSVGSGRGETQYF. As DNA, the CDR3 is TGTGCCAGCAGCGTAGGGAGCGGGAGGGGGGAGACCCAGTACTTC. The chain links TRBV9 to TRBJ2-5; 10 nucleotides align to TRBD2. This CDR3 has 15 amino acids. The junction had 4 bases not matched to a gene; V was cut back by 0 bases and J by 5 bases. Per the germline V gene, CDR1 is SGDLS and CDR2 is YYNGEE.